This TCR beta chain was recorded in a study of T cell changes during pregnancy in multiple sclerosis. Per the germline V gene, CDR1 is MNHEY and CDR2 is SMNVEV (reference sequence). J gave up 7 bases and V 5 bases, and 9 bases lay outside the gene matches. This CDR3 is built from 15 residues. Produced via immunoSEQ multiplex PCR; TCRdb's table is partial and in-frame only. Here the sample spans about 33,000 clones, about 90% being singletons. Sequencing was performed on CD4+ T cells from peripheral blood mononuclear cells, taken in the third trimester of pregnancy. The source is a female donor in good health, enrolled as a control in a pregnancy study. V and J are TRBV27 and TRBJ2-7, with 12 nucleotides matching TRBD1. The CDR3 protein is CASSNPGQGAGEQYF. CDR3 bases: TGTGCCAGCAGTAATCCGGGACAGGGGGCAGGAGAGCAGTACTTC.